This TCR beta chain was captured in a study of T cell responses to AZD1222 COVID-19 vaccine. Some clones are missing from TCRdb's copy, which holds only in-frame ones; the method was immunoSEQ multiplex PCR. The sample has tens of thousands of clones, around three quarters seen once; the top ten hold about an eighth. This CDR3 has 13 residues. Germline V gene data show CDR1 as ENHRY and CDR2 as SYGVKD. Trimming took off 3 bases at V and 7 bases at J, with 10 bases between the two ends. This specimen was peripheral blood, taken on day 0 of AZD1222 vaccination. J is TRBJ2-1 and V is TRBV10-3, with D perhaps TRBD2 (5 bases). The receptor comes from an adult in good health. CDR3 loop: CAISDAGGNEQFF. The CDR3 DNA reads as TGTGCCATCAGTGACGCGGGTGGTAATGAGCAGTTCTTC.